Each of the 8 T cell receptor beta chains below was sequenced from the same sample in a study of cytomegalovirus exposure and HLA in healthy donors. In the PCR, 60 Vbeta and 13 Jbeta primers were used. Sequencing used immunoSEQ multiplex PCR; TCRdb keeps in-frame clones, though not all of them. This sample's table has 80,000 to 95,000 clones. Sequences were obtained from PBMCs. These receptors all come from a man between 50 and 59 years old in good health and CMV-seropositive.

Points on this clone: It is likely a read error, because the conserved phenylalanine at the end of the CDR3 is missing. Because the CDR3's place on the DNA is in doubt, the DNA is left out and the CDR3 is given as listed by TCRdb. This CDR3 reads CATYRGARTY. V and J are TRBV10-3 and TRBJ1-6; the D call in the table, TRBD1, was not verified against the DNA. Including both end residues, the CDR3 is 10 amino acids long. CDR1 and CDR2 from the germline V gene are ENHRY and SYGVKD.

The CDR3 bases are TGTGCCAGCAGTCAAATAGGGGCCACTGAAGCTTTCTTT. Its protein is CASSQIGATEAFF. The chain joins TRBV6-6 to TRBJ1-1; a possible D gene is TRBD1 (5 bases). The CDR3 totals 13 residues. The V end lost 5 bases, the J end lost 4 bases, and 11 bases lay between the germline ends. Per germline, CDR1 MNHNY and CDR2 SVGAGI (reference sequence).

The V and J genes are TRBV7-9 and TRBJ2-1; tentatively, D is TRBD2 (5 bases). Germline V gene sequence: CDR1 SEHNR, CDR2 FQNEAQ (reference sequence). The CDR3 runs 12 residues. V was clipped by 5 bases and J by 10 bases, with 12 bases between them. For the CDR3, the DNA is TGTGCCAGCAGCCCCAACGTAGCGGAGCAGTTCTTC. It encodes CASSPNVAEQFF.

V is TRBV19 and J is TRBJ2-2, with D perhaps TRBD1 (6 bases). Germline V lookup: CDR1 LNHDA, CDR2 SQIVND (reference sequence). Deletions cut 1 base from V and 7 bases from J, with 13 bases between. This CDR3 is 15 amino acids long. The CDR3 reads CASSIVAGVSGELFF. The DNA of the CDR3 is TGTGCCAGTAGTATAGTGGCAGGGGTGAGCGGGGAGCTGTTTTTT.

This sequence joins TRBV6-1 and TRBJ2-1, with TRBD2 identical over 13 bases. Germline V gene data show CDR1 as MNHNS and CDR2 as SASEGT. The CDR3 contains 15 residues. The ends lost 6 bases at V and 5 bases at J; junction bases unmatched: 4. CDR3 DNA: TGTGCCAGCAGCGCCGGGACTAGCGGGAACAATGAGCAGTTCTTC. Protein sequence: CASSAGTSGNNEQFF.

The CDR3 DNA is TGTGCCTGGAGTGGAAGAATAGGGGGCCCTTCCTACGAGCAGTACTTC. Its translation: CAWSGRIGGPSYEQYF. V is TRBV30 and J is TRBJ2-5, with 7 positions matching TRBD1. The tail of the sequence fits TRBJ2-7 better, so the J call may be wrong. CDR3 size: 16 residues. The germline CDR1 and CDR2 sequences are GTSNPN and SVGIG (reference sequence).

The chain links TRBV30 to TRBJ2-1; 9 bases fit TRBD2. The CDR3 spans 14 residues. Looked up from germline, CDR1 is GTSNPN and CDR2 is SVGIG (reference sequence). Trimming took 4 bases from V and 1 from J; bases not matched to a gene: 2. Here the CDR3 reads CAWTLAGSYNEQFF. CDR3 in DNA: TGTGCCTGGACCCTAGCGGGATCCTACAATGAGCAGTTCTTC.

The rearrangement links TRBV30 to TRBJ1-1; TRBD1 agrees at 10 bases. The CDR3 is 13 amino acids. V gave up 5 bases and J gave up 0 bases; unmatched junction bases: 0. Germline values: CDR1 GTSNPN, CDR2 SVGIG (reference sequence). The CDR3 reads CAWGTGVNTEAFF. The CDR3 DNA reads TGTGCCTGGGGGACAGGGGTGAACACTGAAGCTTTCTTT.